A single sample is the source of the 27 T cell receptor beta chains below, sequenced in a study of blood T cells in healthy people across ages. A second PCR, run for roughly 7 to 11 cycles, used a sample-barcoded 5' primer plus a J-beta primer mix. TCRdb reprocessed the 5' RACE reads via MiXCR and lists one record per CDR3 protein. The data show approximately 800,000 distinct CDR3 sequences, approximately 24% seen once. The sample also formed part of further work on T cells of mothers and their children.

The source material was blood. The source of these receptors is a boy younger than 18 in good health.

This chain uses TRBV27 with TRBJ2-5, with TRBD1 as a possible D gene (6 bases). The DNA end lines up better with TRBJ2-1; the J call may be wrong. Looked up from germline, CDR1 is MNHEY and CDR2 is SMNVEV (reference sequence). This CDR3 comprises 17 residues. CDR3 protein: CASSLRYRQDSYNEQFF. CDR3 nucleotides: TGTGCCAGCAGTTTAAGGTACCGACAGGACTCCTACAATGAGCAGTTCTTC.

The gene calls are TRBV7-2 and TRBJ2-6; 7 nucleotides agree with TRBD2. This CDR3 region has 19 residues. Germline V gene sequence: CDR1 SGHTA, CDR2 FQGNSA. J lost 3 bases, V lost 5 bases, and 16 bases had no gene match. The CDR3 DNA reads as TGTGCCAGCAGCGCCTGGGGAGGGGTATTAGGAATTGGGGCCAACGTCCTGACTTTC. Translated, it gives CASSAWGGVLGIGANVLTF.

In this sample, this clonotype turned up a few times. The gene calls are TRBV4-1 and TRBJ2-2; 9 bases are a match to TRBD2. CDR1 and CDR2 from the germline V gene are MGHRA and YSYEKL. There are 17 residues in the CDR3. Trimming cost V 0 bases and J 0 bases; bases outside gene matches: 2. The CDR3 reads CASSQDRLAANTGELFF. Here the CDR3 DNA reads TGCGCCAGCAGCCAAGACAGACTAGCGGCGAACACCGGGGAGCTGTTTTTT.

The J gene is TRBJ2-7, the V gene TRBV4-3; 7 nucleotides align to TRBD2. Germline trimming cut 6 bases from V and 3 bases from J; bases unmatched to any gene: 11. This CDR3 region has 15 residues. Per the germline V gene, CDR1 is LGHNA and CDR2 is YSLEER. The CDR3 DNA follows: TGCGCCAGCAGTCCCTACAGCGGGATAAACTACGAGCAGTACTTC. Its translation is CASSPYSGINYEQYF.

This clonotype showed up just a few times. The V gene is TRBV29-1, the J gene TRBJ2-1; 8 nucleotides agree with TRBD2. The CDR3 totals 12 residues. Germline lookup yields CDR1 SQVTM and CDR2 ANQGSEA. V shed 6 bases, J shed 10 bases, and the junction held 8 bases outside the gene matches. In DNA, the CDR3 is TGCAGCGTCGGGGGGGGGAGATTGGAGCAGTTCTTC. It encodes CSVGGGRLEQFF.

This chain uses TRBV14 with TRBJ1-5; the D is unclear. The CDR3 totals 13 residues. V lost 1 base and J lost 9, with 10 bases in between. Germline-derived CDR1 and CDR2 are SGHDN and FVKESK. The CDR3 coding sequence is TGTGCCAGCAGCCAAGCCGGGCGTGGGCCCCAGCATTTT. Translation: CASSQAGRGPQHF.

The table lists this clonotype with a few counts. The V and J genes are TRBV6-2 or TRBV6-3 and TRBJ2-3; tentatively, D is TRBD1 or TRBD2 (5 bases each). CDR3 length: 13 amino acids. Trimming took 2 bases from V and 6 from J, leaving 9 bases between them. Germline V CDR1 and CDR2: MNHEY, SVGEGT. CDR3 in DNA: TGTGCCAGCAGTTACGGCTGGGGGGATACGCAGTATTTT. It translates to CASSYGWGDTQYF.

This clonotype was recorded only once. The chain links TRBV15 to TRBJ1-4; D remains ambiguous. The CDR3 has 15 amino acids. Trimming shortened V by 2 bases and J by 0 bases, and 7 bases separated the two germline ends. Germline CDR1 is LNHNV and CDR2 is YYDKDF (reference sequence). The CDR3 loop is CATSRHQATNEKLFF. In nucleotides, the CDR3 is TGTGCCACCAGCAGACACCAAGCAACTAATGAAAAACTGTTTTTT.

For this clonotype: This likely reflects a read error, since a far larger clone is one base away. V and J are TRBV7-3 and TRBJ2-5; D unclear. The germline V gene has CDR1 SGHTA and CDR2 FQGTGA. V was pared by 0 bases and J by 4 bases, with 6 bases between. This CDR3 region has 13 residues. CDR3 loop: CASSLTYRETQYF. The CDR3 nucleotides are TGTGCCAGCAGCTTAACGTACCGAGAGACCCAGTACTTC.

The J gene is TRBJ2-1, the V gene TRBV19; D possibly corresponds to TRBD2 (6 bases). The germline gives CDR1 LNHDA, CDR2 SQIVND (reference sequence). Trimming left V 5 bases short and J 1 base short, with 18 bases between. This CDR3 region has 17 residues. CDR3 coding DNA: TGTGCCAGTAGTTTTTCCACCGGGAGCGGGTCCTACAATGAGCAGTTCTTC. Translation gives CASSFSTGSGSYNEQFF.

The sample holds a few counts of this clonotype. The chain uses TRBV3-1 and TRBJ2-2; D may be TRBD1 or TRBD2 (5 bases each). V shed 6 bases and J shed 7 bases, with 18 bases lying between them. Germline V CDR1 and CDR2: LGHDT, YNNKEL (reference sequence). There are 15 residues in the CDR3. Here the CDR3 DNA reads TGTGCCAGCAGGAGGGACCGCACTAGGTTCGGGGAGCTGTTTTTT. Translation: CASRRDRTRFGELFF.

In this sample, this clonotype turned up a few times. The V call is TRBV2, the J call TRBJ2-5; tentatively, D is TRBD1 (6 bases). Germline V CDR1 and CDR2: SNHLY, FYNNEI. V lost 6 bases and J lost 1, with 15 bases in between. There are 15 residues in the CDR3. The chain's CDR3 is CASRGIRGPQETQYF. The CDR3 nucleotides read TGTGCCAGCAGGGGAATCAGGGGCCCCCAAGAGACCCAGTACTTC.

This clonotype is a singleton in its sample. DNA for the CDR3: TGTGCCAGCGAAGGCCTAGCCCGAAACATTCAGTACTTC. Protein sequence: CASEGLARNIQYF. The genes are TRBV2 and TRBJ2-4; a weak D match, TRBD2 (5 bases). Trimming pared 8 bases from V and 6 bases from J, leaving 14 bases between. The CDR3 length is 13 residues. Germline V gene lookup returns CDR1 SNHLY and CDR2 FYNNEI.

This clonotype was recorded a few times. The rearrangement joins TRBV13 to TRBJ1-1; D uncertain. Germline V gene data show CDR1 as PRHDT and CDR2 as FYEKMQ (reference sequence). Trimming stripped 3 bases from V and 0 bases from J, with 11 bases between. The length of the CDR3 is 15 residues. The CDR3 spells CASSLAWGMNTEAFF. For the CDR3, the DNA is TGTGCCAGCAGCTTGGCGTGGGGTATGAACACTGAAGCTTTCTTT.

As DNA, the CDR3 is TGTGCCAGCAGCGCGGGACAGGGTGGCACCGGGGAGCTGTTTTTT. Translating it yields CASSAGQGGTGELFF. This chain links TRBV9 with TRBJ2-2, with 9 bases fitting TRBD1. The trim removed 3 bases at V and 4 bases at J, leaving 4 bases unmatched. The CDR3 length is 15 residues. CDR1 and CDR2 (germline): SGDLS, YYNGEE.

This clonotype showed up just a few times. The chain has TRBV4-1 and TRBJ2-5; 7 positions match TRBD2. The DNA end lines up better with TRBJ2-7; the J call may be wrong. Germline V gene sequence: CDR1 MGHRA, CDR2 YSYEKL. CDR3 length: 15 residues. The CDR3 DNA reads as TGCGCCAGCAGCCAAGTCGGACGGGGGGCCTACGAGCAGTACTTC. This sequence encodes CASSQVGRGAYEQYF.

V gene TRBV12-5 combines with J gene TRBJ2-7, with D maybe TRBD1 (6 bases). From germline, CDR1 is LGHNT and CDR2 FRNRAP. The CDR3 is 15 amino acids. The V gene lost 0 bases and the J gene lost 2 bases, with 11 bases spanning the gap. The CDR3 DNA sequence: TGTGCTAGTGGTTTGGTACAAGGGGGTACCTACGAGCAGTACTTC. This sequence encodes CASGLVQGGTYEQYF.

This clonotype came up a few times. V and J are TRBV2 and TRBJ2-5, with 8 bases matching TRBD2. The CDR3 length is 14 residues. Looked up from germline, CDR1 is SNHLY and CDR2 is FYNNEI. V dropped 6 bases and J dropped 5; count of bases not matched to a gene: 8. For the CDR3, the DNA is TGTGCCAGCAGCTCAGCGGGAGAAGGGGAGACCCAGTACTTC. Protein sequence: CASSSAGEGETQYF.

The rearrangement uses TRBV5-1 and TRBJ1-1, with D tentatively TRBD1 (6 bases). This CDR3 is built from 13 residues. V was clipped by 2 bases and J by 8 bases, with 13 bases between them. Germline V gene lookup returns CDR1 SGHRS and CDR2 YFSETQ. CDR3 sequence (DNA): TGCGCCAGCAGCTTCGATCTACAGGGAGAAGCTTTCTTT. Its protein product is CASSFDLQGEAFF.

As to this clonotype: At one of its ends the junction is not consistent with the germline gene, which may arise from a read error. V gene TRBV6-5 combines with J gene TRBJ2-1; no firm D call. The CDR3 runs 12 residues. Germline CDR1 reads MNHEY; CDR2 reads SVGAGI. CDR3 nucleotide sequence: TGTGCCAACAGTAGGGCCACGGGTGAGCAGTTCTTC. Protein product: CANSRATGEQFF.

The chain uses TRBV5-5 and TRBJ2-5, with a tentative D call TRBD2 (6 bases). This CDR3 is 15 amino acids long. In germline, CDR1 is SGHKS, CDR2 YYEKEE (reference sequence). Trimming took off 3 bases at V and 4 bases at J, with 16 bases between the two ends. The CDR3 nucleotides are TGTGCCAGCAGCTCGGAGGGACTGGGGATAGAGACCCAGTACTTC. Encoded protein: CASSSEGLGIETQYF. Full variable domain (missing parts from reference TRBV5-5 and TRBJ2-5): DAGVTQSPTHLIKTRGQQVTLRCSPISGHKSVSWYQQVLGQGPQFIFQYYEKEERGRGNFPDRFSARQFPNYSSELNVNALLLGDSALYLCASSSEGLGIETQYFGPGTRLLVL.

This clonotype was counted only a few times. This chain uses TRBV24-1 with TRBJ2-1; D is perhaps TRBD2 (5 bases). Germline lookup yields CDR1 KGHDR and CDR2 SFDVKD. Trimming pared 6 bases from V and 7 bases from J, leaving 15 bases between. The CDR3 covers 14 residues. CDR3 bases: TGTGCCACCAGTCAAACGGGATTTGATAATGAGCAGTTCTTC. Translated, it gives CATSQTGFDNEQFF.

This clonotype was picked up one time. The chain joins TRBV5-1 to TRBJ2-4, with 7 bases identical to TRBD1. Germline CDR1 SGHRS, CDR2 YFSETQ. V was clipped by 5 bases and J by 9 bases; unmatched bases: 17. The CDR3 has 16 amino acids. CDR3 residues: CASSLSAYRGEGIQYF. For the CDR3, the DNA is TGCGCCAGCAGTTTGTCCGCATACAGGGGTGAAGGCATTCAGTACTTC.

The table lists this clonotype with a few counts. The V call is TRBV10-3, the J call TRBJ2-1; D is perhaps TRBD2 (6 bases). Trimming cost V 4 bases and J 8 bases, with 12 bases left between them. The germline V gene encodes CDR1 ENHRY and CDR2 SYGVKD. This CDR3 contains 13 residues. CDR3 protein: CAISVPSVDEQFF. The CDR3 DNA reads TGTGCCATCAGTGTCCCTAGCGTCGATGAGCAGTTCTTC.

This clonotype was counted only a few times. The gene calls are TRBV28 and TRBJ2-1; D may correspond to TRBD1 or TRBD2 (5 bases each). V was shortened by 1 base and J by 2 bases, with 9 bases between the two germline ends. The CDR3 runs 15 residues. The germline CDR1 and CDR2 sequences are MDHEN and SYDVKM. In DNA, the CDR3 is TGTGCCAGCAGTTTATATGGGACCACCTACAATGAGCAGTTCTTC. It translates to CASSLYGTTYNEQFF.

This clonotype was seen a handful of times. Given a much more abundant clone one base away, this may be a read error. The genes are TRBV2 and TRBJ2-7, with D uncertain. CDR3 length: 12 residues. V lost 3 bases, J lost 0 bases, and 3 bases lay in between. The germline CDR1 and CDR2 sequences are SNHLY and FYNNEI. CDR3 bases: TGTGCCAGCAGTGACACCTCCTACGAGCAGTACTTC. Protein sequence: CASSDTSYEQYF.

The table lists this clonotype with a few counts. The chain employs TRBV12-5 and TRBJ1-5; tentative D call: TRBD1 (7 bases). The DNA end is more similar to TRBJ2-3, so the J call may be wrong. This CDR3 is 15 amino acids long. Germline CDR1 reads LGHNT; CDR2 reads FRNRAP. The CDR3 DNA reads TGTGCTAGTGGTTTGTCACAGGGGAGGAATCAGCCCCAGTATTTT. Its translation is CASGLSQGRNQPQYF.